This T cell receptor beta chain derives from a study of tumor-infiltrating lymphocytes in localized non-small cell lung cancer. General observations from the study: TCR sequencing covered a subset of patients with enough tissue.

Germline V gene sequence: CDR1 MNHEY, CDR2 SVGAGI. The CDR3 spans 16 residues. V shed 2 bases and J shed 5 bases, with 18 bases lying between them. Assay: immunoSEQ multiplex PCR; the TCRdb copy retains only in-frame clones and omits some. The sample holds over 15,000 clones, about three quarters seen once. A note on this clone: The antigen is not known.

The chain is built from TRBV6-5 and TRBJ1-1; a possible D gene is TRBD1 (5 bases). This receptor was taken from a human donor with non-small cell lung cancer. Sequences were obtained from lung tumor tissue. CDR3 sequence: CASSYVRMGLLTEAFF. The DNA for the CDR3 is TGTGCCAGCAGTTACGTAAGGATGGGACTGTTGACTGAAGCTTTCTTT.